This T cell receptor beta chain stems from a study of blood T cells in healthy people across ages. Study conclusions and caveats: TCR beta diversity per million T cells fell roughly linearly with age.

In regard to this clonotype: Its target is unknown.

The second PCR ran roughly 7 to 12 cycles with a sample-barcoded 5' primer and J-beta primers. TCRdb passed the 5' RACE reads through MiXCR, listing each CDR3 protein once. Among 800,000 or so distinct CDR3 sequences listed, around 25% were seen once. The CDR3 contains 17 residues. The germline V gene encodes CDR1 MNHEY and CDR2 SMNVEV (reference sequence). V was cut by 2 bases and J by 2 bases, with 17 bases left in between. Separately, the same data were catalogued under a study of T cells of mothers and their children. As reported in that work: Samples were provided by three healthy Caucasian mothers and their six children. The second PCR's M1S primer added sample barcodes and 2-4 random nucleotides. In each mother, TCR beta CDR3 reads exceeded 8.5 million; in each child, they numbered approximately 3 million.

Sequenced input: blood. This receptor was identified in a boy between 5 and 17 years old in good health. The chain joins TRBV27 to TRBJ2-3, with D perhaps TRBD2 (6 bases). CDR3 protein: CASSLGAGTGATDTQYF. The CDR3 DNA reads TGTGCCAGCAGTTTAGGGGCTGGGACTGGAGCCACAGATACGCAGTATTTT.